The sequence of this T cell receptor beta chain was determined in a study of cytomegalovirus exposure and HLA in healthy donors. Primers: 60 Vbeta forward and 13 Jbeta reverse. Clones were sequenced by immunoSEQ multiplex PCR, and TCRdb holds only the in-frame ones, with some missing. There are some 170,000 clones in the sample; around four fifths occur only once, and about 4% lies in the top ten. This CDR3 contains 14 residues. Trimming at V came to 7 bases and at J to 5 bases, leaving 8 bases not matched to a gene. Germline V gives CDR1 SEHNR, CDR2 FQNEAQ (reference sequence). The sequenced sample was PBMCs. The chain joins TRBV7-9 to TRBJ1-5, with TRBD1 matching 7 bases. This receptor was obtained from a woman aged 60-75 years in good health and CMV-seropositive. CDR3: CASTLGDSHQPQHF. In DNA, the CDR3 is TGTGCCAGCACCCTCGGGGACAGTCATCAGCCCCAGCATTTT. The full variable domain, its missing parts supplied by reference TRBV7-9 and TRBJ1-5, is DTGVSQNPRHKITKRGQNVTFRCDPISEHNRLYWYRQTLGQGPEFLTYFQNEAQLEKSRLLSDRFSAERPKGSFSTLEIQRTEQGDSAMYLCASTLGDSHQPQHFGDGTRLSIL.